The entry below gives a single TCR beta chain sequence along with its context. Hyperthyroidism was newly diagnosed in patients aged 18 to 65 (duration under 2 months). The data originate from a study of T cells in Graves' hyperthyroidism and ophthalmopathy. V gave up 5 bases and J gave up 0 bases, with 20 bases separating them. Germline CDR1 reads SGHAT; CDR2 reads FQNNGV. The CDR3 sequence is 17 residues long. TCR beta CDR3 sequences were amplified from RNA transcripts. RT-PCR in the first round (using the HTBI primer set) targeted the TCR CDR3. MiXCR, run by TCRdb on the multiplex PCR reads, gives a single entry per CDR3 protein. The data show over 700,000 distinct CDR3 sequences, around a third seen once.

The clonotype originates from a woman aged 40-49 years with Graves' hyperthyroidism. Sequenced input: blood. This chain uses TRBV11-2 with TRBJ2-7; a weak D match, TRBD2 (6 bases). The CDR3 coding sequence is TGTGCCAGCAGCAGGAGGGGAGCGACAGTAAGCTCCTACGAGCAGTACTTC. This translates into CASSRRGATVSSYEQYF.